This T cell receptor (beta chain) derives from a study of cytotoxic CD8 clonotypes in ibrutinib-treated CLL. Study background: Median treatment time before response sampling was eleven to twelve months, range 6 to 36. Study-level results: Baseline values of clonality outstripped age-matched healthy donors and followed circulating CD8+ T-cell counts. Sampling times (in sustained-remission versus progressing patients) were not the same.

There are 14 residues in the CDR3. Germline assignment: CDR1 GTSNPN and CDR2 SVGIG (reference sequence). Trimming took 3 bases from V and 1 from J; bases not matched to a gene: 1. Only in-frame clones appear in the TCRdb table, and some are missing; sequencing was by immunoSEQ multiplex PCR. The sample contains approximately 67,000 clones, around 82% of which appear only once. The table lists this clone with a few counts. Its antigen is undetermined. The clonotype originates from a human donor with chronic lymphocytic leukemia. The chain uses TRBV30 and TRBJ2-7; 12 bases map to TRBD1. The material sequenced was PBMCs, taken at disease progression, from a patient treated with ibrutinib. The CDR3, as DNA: TGTGCCTGGAGGGGACAGGGGGCTTCCTACGAGCAGTACTTC. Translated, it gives CAWRGQGASYEQYF. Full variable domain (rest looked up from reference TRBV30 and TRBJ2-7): SQTIHQWPATLVQPVGSPLSLECTVEGTSNPNLYWYRQAAGRGLQLLFYSVGIGQISSEVPQNLSASRPQDRQFILSSKKLLLSDSGFYLCAWRGQGASYEQYFGPGTRLTVT.